One sample yielded the 3 T cell receptor beta chains listed below, sequenced in a study of blood T cell repertoires in COVID-19 (dated by TCRdb to the early 2020s). The library was built by means of the immunoSEQ multiplex PCR assay. Drawn from immuneACCESS, this table holds only the in-frame rearrangements with V and J called that TCRdb kept. Clones are partly lost; checked studies trace under half to an unresolved V gene and leave the rest unexplained. Present in this sample are about 320,000 clones, 90% of which were seen just once. The ten largest clones capture 3.9% of the sample. Source material: PBMCs or T cells enriched from blood (not recorded which). The receptor set was obtained from a woman between 25 and 40 years old who had been exposed to COVID-19.

The chain combines TRBV7-2 with TRBJ2-3; D is possibly TRBD2 (6 bases). Deletions cut 5 bases from V and 6 bases from J, with 21 bases between. The CDR3 contains 16 residues. The germline V gene has CDR1 SGHTA and CDR2 FQGNSA. The CDR3 spells CASSANTAGGFDTQYF. Written as DNA, the CDR3 is TGTGCCAGCAGCGCGAATACAGCGGGCGGTTTCGATACGCAGTATTTT. Filled out from reference TRBV7-2 and TRBJ2-3, the complete variable domain reads GAGVSQSPSNKVTEKGKDVELRCDPISGHTALYWYRQSLGQGLEFLIYFQGNSAPDKSGLPSDRFSAERTGGSVSTLTIQRTQQEDSAVYLCASSANTAGGFDTQYFGPGTRLTVL.

As for this clone: The sample holds other DNA sequences that translate to the same CDR3. The CDR3, as DNA: TGCGCCAGCAGCTTGGGAGGAGAGTACAATGAGCAGTTCTTC. Its translation is CASSLGGEYNEQFF. The chain combines TRBV5-1 with TRBJ2-1; D gene uncertain. The CDR3 extends over 14 amino acids. Per germline, CDR1 SGHRS and CDR2 YFSETQ. V lost 0 bases and J 4 bases, leaving 8 bases between the germline ends.

The rearrangement uses TRBV2 and TRBJ2-5, with D maybe TRBD1 (6 bases). Germline V CDR1 and CDR2: SNHLY, FYNNEI. V dropped 4 bases and J dropped 4 bases, with 10 bases sitting between them. The CDR3 totals 13 residues. The CDR3 spells CASSGQDGETQYF. The DNA for the CDR3 is TGTGCCAGCAGTGGACAGGATGGAGAGACCCAGTACTTC.